Listed here is a single T cell receptor beta chain. This sample stems from a study of blood T cell repertoires in COVID-19. Some clones are missing from TCRdb's copy, which holds only in-frame ones; the method was immunoSEQ multiplex PCR. The sample gives about 93,000 clones, 70% to 80% of which show up once; 15% to 20% is in the top ten. The CDR3 length is 12 residues. CDR1 SGHRS and CDR2 YFSETQ come from the germline V gene. V shed 5 bases and J shed 10 bases, with 13 bases lying between them. What was sequenced was peripheral blood. V is TRBV5-1 and J is TRBJ2-1; a weak D match, TRBD1 (5 bases). The clonotype comes from a human donor in a cohort sampled during active COVID-19. The CDR3 DNA sequence: TGCGCCAGCAGAGATCCAAGACAGGAGCAGTTCTTC. Protein product: CASRDPRQEQFF. The full variable domain, with the rest looked up from reference TRBV5-1 and TRBJ2-1, is KAGVTQTPRYLIKTRGQQVTLSCSPISGHRSVSWYQQTPGQGLQFLFEYFSETQRNKGNFPGRFSGRQFSNSRSEMNVSTLELGDSALYLCASRDPRQEQFFGPGTRLTVL.